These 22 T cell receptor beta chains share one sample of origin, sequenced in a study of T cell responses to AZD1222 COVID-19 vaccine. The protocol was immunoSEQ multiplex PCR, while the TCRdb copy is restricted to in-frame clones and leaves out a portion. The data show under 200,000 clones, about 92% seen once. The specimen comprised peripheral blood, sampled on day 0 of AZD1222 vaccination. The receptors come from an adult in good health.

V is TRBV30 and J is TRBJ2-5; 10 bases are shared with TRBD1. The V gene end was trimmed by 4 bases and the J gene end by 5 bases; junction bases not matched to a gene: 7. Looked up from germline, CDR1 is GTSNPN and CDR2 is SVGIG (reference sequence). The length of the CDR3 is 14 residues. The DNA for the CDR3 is TGTGCCTGGAACCGACAGGGGGCTAGGGAGACCCAGTACTTC. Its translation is CAWNRQGARETQYF.

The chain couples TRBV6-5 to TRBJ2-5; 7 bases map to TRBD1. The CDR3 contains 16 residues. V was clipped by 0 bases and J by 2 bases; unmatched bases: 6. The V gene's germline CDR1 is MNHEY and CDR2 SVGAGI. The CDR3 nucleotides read TGTGCCAGCAGTTACTCGAGTATGGGACAGCAAGAGACCCAGTACTTC. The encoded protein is CASSYSSMGQQETQYF.

CDR3 bases: TGTGCCAGCAGCCCCGAATGGGGGCGGAAGGTAACTGAAGCTTTCTTT. Translation: CASSPEWGRKVTEAFF. The chain carries TRBV5-4 and TRBJ1-1; maybe TRBD1 (6 bases). Deletions cut 4 bases from V and 5 bases from J, with 21 bases between. Germline assignment: CDR1 SGHNT and CDR2 YYREEE (reference sequence). This CDR3 comprises 16 residues.

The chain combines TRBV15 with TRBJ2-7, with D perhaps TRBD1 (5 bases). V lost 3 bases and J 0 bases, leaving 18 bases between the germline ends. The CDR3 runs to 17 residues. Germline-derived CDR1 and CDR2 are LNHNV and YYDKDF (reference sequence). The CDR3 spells CATSSNPLGALSYEQYF. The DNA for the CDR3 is TGTGCCACCAGCAGCAATCCCCTTGGGGCCCTCTCCTACGAGCAGTACTTC.

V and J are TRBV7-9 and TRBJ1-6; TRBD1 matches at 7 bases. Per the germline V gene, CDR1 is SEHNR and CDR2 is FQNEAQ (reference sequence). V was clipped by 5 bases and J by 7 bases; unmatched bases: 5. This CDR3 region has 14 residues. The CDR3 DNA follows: TGTGCCAGCAGCGCGGACAGGATGAATTCACCCCTCCACTTT. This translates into CASSADRMNSPLHF.

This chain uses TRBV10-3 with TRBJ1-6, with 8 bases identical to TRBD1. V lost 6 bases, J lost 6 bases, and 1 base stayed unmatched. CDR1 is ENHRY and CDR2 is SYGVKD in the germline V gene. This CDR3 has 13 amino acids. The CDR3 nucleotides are TGTGCCATCAGGGGACAGGTTAATTCACCCCTCCACTTT. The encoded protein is CAIRGQVNSPLHF.

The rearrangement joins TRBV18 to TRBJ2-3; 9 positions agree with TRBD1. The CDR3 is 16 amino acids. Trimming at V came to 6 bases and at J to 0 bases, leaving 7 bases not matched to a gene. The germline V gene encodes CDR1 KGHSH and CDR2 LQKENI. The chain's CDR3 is CASSPTGGLSTDTQYF. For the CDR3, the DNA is TGTGCCAGCTCCCCCACAGGGGGCCTTAGCACAGATACGCAGTATTTT.

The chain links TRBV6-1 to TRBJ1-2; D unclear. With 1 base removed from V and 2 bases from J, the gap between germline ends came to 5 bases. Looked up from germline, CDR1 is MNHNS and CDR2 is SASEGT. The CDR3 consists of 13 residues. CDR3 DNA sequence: TGTGCCAGCAGTGAAGGACGGAACTATGGCTACACCTTC. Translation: CASSEGRNYGYTF.

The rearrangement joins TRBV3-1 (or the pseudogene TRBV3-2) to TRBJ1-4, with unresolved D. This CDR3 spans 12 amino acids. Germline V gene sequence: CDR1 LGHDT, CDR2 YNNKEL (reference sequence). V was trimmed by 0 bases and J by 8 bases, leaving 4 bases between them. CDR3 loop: CASSQDGEKLFF. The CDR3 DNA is TGTGCCAGCAGCCAAGACGGCGAAAAACTGTTTTTT.

CDR3 DNA sequence: TGCGCCAGCAGCTTCGCCGGCCCAGAGACCCAGTACTTC. This translates into CASSFAGPETQYF. The genes are TRBV5-1 and TRBJ2-5; D unresolved. The CDR3 is 13 amino acids. V lost 2 bases and J lost 4, with 9 bases in between. Per the germline V gene, CDR1 is SGHRS and CDR2 is YFSETQ.

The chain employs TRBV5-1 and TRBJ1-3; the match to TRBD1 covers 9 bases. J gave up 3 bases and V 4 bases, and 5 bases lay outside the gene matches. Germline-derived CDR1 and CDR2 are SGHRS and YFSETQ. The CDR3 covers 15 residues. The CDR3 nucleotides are TGCGCCAGCAGCGTACAGGGGGCAGGTGGAAACACCATATATTTT. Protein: CASSVQGAGGNTIYF.

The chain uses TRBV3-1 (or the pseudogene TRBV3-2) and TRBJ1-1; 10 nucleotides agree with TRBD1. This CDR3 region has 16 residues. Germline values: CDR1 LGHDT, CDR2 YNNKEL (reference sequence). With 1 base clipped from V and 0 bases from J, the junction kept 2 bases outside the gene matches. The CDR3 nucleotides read TGTGCCAGCAGCCAAGTGGGACAGGGGTTGAACACTGAAGCTTTCTTT. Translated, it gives CASSQVGQGLNTEAFF.

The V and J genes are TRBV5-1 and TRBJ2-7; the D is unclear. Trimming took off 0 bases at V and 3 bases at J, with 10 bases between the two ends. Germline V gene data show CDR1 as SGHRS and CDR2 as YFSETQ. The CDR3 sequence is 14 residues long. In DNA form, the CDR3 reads TGCGCCAGCAGCTTGGCCCCAGAAAACTACGAGCAGTACTTC. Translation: CASSLAPENYEQYF.

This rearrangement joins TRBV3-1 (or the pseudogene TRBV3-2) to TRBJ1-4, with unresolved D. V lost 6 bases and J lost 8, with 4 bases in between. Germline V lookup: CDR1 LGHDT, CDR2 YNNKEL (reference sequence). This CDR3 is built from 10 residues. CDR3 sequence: CASRGEKLFF. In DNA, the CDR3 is TGTGCCAGCAGAGGAGAAAAACTGTTTTTT.

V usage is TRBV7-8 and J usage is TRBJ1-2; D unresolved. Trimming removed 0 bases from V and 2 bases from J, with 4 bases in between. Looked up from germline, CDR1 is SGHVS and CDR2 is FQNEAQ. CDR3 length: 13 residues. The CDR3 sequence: CASSLARNYGYTF. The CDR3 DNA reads TGTGCCAGCAGCTTAGCGAGGAACTATGGCTACACCTTC.

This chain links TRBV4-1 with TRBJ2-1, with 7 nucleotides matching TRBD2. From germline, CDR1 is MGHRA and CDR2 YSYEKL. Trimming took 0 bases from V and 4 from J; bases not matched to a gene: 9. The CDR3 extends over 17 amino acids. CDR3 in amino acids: CASSQEDRLAVYNEQFF. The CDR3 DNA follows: TGCGCCAGCAGCCAAGAGGACCGGCTAGCGGTTTACAATGAGCAGTTCTTC.

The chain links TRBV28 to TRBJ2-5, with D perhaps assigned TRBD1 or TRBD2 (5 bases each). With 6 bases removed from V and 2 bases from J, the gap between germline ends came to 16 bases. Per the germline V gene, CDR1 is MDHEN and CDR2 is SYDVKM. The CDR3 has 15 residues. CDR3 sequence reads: CASSLPYGAQETQYF. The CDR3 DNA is TGTGCCAGCAGCCTACCCTACGGGGCTCAAGAGACCCAGTACTTC. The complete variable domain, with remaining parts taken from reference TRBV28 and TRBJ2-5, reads DVKVTQSSRYLVKRTGEKVFLECVQDMDHENMFWYRQDPGLGLRLIYFSYDVKMKEKGDIPEGYSVSREKKERFSLILESASTNQTSMYLCASSLPYGAQETQYFGPGTRLLVL.

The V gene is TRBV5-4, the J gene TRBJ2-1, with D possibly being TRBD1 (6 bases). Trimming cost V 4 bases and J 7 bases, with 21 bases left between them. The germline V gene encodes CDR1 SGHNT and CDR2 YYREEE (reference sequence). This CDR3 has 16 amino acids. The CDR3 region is CASSTGTGTMLNEQFF. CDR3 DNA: TGTGCCAGCAGCACCGGGACCGGGACAATGCTAAATGAGCAGTTCTTC.

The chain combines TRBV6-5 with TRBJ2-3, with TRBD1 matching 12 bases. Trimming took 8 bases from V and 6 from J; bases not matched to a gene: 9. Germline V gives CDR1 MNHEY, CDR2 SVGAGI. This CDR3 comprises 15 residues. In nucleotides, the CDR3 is TGTGCCAGCGCCCGGGACAGGGGGCGATTGGATACGCAGTATTTT. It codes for CASARDRGRLDTQYF.

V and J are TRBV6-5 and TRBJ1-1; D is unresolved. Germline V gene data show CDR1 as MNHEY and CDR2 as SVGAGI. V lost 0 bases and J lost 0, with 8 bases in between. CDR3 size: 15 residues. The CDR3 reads CASSYSRNMNTEAFF. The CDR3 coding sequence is TGTGCCAGCAGTTACTCACGGAACATGAACACTGAAGCTTTCTTT.

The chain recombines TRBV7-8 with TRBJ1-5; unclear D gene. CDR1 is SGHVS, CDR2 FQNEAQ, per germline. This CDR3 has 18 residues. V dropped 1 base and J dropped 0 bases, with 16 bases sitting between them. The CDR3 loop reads CASSLEGGRDYSNQPQHF. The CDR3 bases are TGTGCCAGCAGCTTAGAGGGAGGCCGAGACTATAGCAATCAGCCCCAGCATTTT. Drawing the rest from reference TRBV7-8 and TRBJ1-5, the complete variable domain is GAGVSQSPRYKVAKRGQDVALRCDPISGHVSLFWYQQALGQGPEFLTYFQNEAQLDKSGLPSDRFFAERPEGSVSTLKIQRTQQEDSAVYLCASSLEGGRDYSNQPQHFGDGTRLSIL.

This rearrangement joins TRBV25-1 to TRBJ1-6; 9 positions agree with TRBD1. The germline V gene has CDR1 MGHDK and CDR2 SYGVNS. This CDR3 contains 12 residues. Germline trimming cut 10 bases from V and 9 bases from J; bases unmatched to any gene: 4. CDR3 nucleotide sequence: TGTGCCACCCGACAGGGGGGTTCACCCCTCCACTTT. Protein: CATRQGGSPLHF.